Each of the 16 T cell receptor beta chains below was sequenced from the same sample in a study of control samples from healthy donors and cancer patients. Using immunoSEQ multiplex PCR, the repertoire was profiled, and TCRdb retains in-frame clones only, with some absent. The sample includes about 150,000 clones, approximately 93% of them seen just once. Sequencing was carried out using blood. The source of these receptors is a man aged 50-59 years in good health.

This clone appeared a single time. The chain uses TRBV19 and TRBJ2-2; tentative D call: TRBD2 (7 bases). Looked up from germline, CDR1 is LNHDA and CDR2 is SQIVND (reference sequence). The CDR3 is 15 amino acids. V was pared by 8 bases and J by 5 bases, with 18 bases between. The CDR3 bases are TGTGCCAGTTCCCCGGAGGGGGGGCGGACCGGGGAGCTGTTTTTT. Its protein is CASSPEGGRTGELFF.

The V and J genes are TRBV12-3 or TRBV12-4 and TRBJ2-7; D is unclear. V was shortened by 3 bases and J by 3 bases, with 9 bases between the two germline ends. The CDR3 is 13 amino acids. The CDR3: CASSLPENYEQYF. In DNA, the CDR3 is TGTGCCAGCAGTTTGCCGGAGAACTACGAGCAGTACTTC.

J is TRBJ1-2 and V is TRBV6-5; tentatively, D is TRBD1 (5 bases). Germline CDR1 MNHEY, CDR2 SVGAGI. CDR3 length: 13 residues. Trimming took off 6 bases at V and 5 bases at J, with 13 bases between the two ends. The CDR3 is CASSLETGYGYTF. In DNA form, the CDR3 reads TGTGCCAGCAGCCTAGAAACAGGATATGGCTACACCTTC.

The genes are TRBV19 and TRBJ1-2, with no clear D. This CDR3 contains 13 residues. From germline, CDR1 is LNHDA and CDR2 SQIVND (reference sequence). V was pared by 6 bases and J by 3 bases, with 11 bases between. CDR3 sequence (DNA): TGTGCCAGTAGCGGATGGGCGGACTATGGCTACACCTTC. It specifies CASSGWADYGYTF.

The genes are TRBV18 and TRBJ2-3; 9 bases fit TRBD1. The CDR3 totals 15 residues. Germline values: CDR1 KGHSH, CDR2 LQKENI. Trimming at V came to 8 bases and at J to 4 bases, leaving 10 bases not matched to a gene. CDR3 loop: CASLPGTGSPDTQYF. Here the CDR3 DNA reads TGTGCCAGCCTACCCGGGACAGGGTCCCCAGATACGCAGTATTTT.

With regard to this clone: Its ends do not fully match the called genes, so a read error is possible. The chain carries TRBV7-7 and TRBJ2-7; TRBD1 matches 10 bases. CDR1 and CDR2 from the germline V gene are SSHAT and FNYEAQ (reference sequence). This CDR3 has 14 amino acids. The CDR3 DNA sequence: TGTGCTAGCAGCCCCGGGACAGGGGACTACGAGCAGTACTTC. This sequence encodes CASSPGTGDYEQYF.

The V gene is TRBV19, the J gene TRBJ2-7; perhaps TRBD1 as D (6 bases). V was pared by 5 bases and J by 0 bases, with 8 bases between. Germline CDR1 reads LNHDA; CDR2 reads SQIVND (reference sequence). This CDR3 has 13 residues. The DNA for the CDR3 is TGTGCCAGTAGTTTGGGACACTCCTACGAGCAGTACTTC. Protein product: CASSLGHSYEQYF. Looking up the rest from reference TRBV19 and TRBJ2-7 gives the full variable domain: DGGITQSPKYLFRKEGQNVTLSCEQNLNHDAMYWYRQDPGQGLRLIYYSQIVNDFQKGDIAEGYSVSREKKESFPLTVTSAQKNPTAFYLCASSLGHSYEQYFGPGTRLTVT.

This rearrangement joins TRBV11-2 to TRBJ1-1, with 9 bases lining up with TRBD1. The CDR3 is 14 residues long. Per germline, CDR1 SGHAT and CDR2 FQNNGV. The ends lost 5 bases at V and 5 bases at J; junction bases unmatched: 6. The CDR3 DNA reads as TGTGCCAGCAGCGCGGGACAGGGTAGGACTGAAGCTTTCTTT. Protein: CASSAGQGRTEAFF.

V gene TRBV5-5 combines with J gene TRBJ2-7; D tentatively reads TRBD1 or TRBD2 (5 bases each). CDR1 SGHKS and CDR2 YYEKEE come from the germline V gene (reference sequence). V was trimmed by 0 bases and J by 5 bases, leaving 18 bases between them. The CDR3 spans 16 residues. CDR3 nucleotides: TGTGCCAGCAGCTTGGCCGGCACAGGAGGTGGGAACGAGCAGTACTTC. Translation gives CASSLAGTGGGNEQYF.

There are a few counts of this clone. The rearrangement links TRBV4-2 to TRBJ2-1; D perhaps matches TRBD1 (6 bases). Trimming cost V 0 bases and J 5 bases, with 17 bases left between them. This CDR3 contains 17 residues. Looked up from germline, CDR1 is LGHNA and CDR2 is YNFKEQ. Written as DNA, the CDR3 is TGTGCCAGCAGCCAAGATTGGGGGCAGGAAAGTGACAATGAGCAGTTCTTC. Protein product: CASSQDWGQESDNEQFF.

The chain employs TRBV10-3 and TRBJ1-3; tentative D call: TRBD1 (5 bases). V dropped 3 bases and J dropped 1 base, with 13 bases sitting between them. Germline V gene sequence: CDR1 ENHRY, CDR2 SYGVKD. The CDR3 loop spans 16 amino acids. The CDR3 loop reads CAISDSRVNSGNTIYF. CDR3 coding DNA: TGTGCCATCAGTGATTCCAGGGTTAATTCTGGAAACACCATATATTTT.

This rearrangement joins TRBV7-9 to TRBJ2-7; D not certain. The V gene's germline CDR1 is SEHNR and CDR2 FQNEAQ (reference sequence). CDR3 length equals 14 residues. V dropped 3 bases and J dropped 2 bases, with 11 bases sitting between them. CDR3 DNA: TGTGCCAGCAGCTTGGGCGGTTTGGCCTACGAGCAGTACTTC. Amino acid sequence: CASSLGGLAYEQYF. The variable domain in full, completed from reference TRBV7-9 and TRBJ2-7, reads DTGVSQNPRHKITKRGQNVTFRCDPISEHNRLYWYRQTLGQGPEFLTYFQNEAQLEKSRLLSDRFSAERPKGSFSTLEIQRTEQGDSAMYLCASSLGGLAYEQYFGPGTRLTVT.

CDR3 in DNA: TGTGCCAGCAGCCGAGGGACAGGATTAGATGGCTACACCTTC. This encodes CASSRGTGLDGYTF. The chain links TRBV7-3 to TRBJ1-2, with 8 bases fitting TRBD1. Germline V CDR1 and CDR2: SGHTA, FQGTGA. The CDR3 totals 14 residues. Germline trimming cut 5 bases from V and 6 bases from J; bases unmatched to any gene: 8. Full variable domain (missing parts from reference TRBV7-3 and TRBJ1-2): GAGVSQTPSNKVTEKGKYVELRCDPISGHTALYWYRQSLGQGPEFLIYFQGTGAADDSGLPNDRFFAVRPEGSVSTLKIQRTERGDSAVYLCASSRGTGLDGYTFGSGTRLTVV.

This chain links TRBV9 with TRBJ1-6; D unresolved. V was trimmed by 1 base and J by 0 bases, leaving 8 bases between them. This CDR3 contains 16 residues. CDR1 and CDR2 (germline): SGDLS, YYNGEE. CDR3 coding DNA: TGTGCCAGCAGCGTACAGGAACGCTCCTATAATTCACCCCTCCACTTT. This codes for CASSVQERSYNSPLHF.

This chain joins TRBV5-1 and TRBJ1-4, with D uncertain. Looked up from germline, CDR1 is SGHRS and CDR2 is YFSETQ. Trimming took off 4 bases at V and 6 bases at J, with 13 bases between the two ends. This CDR3 comprises 14 residues. The CDR3 region is CASSRGKRDEKLFF. The CDR3 nucleotides are TGCGCCAGCAGCAGAGGGAAGAGGGATGAAAAACTGTTTTTT.

This clone appeared once. The rearrangement joins TRBV19 to TRBJ2-2; D is perhaps TRBD2 (5 bases). Germline CDR1 reads LNHDA; CDR2 reads SQIVND (reference sequence). Trimming removed 5 bases at V and 0 bases at J, with 13 bases between. There are 16 residues in the CDR3. The CDR3 sequence: CASSAGRAANTGELFF. CDR3 nucleotide sequence: TGTGCCAGTAGTGCCGGGCGGGCCGCGAACACCGGGGAGCTGTTTTTT.